The 4 T cell receptor beta chains below were found in one sample sequenced in a study of shared clonotypes between healthy human individuals. The repertoire was sequenced with immunoSEQ multiplex PCR; TCRdb's copy has only in-frame clones and lacks some. The data show about 480,000 clones, over 75% seen once. Source material: PBMCs. Source of these receptors: a woman in her 40s in good health. Some clones in this sample may be carry-over from other donors' samples.

A remark on this clone: This may come from a read error, since a much larger clone is one base off. In the same sample, other DNA sequences code for this CDR3. V is TRBV5-6 and J is TRBJ1-5; the match to TRBD1 covers 8 bases. Germline V lookup: CDR1 SGHDT, CDR2 YYEEEE. The CDR3 contains 16 residues. Germline trimming cut 4 bases from V and 7 bases from J; bases unmatched to any gene: 13. The CDR3 bases are TGTGCCAGCAGCAGCCGGACAGGGTGCTTGGGCCAGCCCCAGCATTTT. It translates to CASSSRTGCLGQPQHF.

The V and J genes are TRBV6-1 and TRBJ1-5; a possible D gene is TRBD1 (5 bases). The CDR3 sequence is 14 residues long. CDR1 is MNHNS, CDR2 SASEGT, per germline. V lost 4 bases, J lost 5 bases, and 12 bases lay in between. CDR3 protein: CASSGATGYQPQHF. The CDR3 nucleotides read TGTGCCAGCAGTGGGGCTACAGGCTATCAGCCCCAGCATTTT.

For this clone: This clone may be a read error of a much larger clone one base away. The chain carries TRBV5-4 and TRBJ2-7; TRBD1 agrees at 7 bases. Germline assignment: CDR1 SGHNT and CDR2 YYREEE (reference sequence). This CDR3 contains 14 residues. The trim removed 0 bases at V and 1 base at J, leaving 1 base unmatched. The CDR3 nucleotides read TGTGCCAGCAGCTTGGGGGACAGATCCTACGAGCAGTACTTC. Its protein product is CASSLGDRSYEQYF.

V usage is TRBV6-5 and J usage is TRBJ2-5; D is perhaps TRBD1 or TRBD2 (6 bases each). Trimming stripped 7 bases from V and 5 bases from J, with 14 bases between. CDR3 size: 13 residues. Germline lookup yields CDR1 MNHEY and CDR2 SVGAGI. The CDR3 reads CASTPPGAETQYF. The CDR3 DNA reads TGTGCCAGCACCCCTCCGGGGGCCGAGACCCAGTACTTC.